Described below is a single TCR beta chain sequence and its context. The sample is drawn from a study of shared T cell receptors in the human thymus. Using immunoSEQ multiplex PCR, the repertoire was profiled, and TCRdb retains in-frame clones only, with some absent. The table records approximately 660,000 clones, roughly 90% of them present only once. This CDR3 is 17 amino acids long. The sample was also reused in another study, on human thymus T cells.

The sequence was collected from a boy in the first two years of life with a congenital heart defect. Sequencing was carried out using thymocytes. The chain couples TRBV21-1 to TRBJ2-7; TRBD1, the table's D call, was not compared with the DNA. TRBV21-1 is shown as a pseudogene. CDR3 region: CALEGDRGMEKEYEQYF. As DNA, the CDR3 is TGTGCCTTAGAGGGGGACAGGGGGATGGAGAAGGAGTACGAGCAGTACTTC.